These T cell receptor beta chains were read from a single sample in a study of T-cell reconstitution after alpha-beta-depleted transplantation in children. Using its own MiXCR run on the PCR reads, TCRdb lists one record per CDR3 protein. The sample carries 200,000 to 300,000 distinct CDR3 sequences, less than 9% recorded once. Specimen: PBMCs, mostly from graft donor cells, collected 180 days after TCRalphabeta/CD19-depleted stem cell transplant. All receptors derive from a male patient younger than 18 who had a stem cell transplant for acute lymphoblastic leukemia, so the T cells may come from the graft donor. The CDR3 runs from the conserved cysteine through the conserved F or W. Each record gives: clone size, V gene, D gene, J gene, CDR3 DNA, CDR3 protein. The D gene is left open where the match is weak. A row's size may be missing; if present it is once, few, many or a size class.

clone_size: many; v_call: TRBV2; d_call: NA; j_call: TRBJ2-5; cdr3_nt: TGTGCCAGCAGTGAAGTCCGTCAATGGACCCAGTACTTC; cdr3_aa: CASSEVRQWTQYF
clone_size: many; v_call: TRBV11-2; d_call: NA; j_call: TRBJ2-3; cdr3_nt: TGTGCCAGCAGCTTAGAAGGGCTTCGAACCTACACAGATACGCAGTATTTT; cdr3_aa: CASSLEGLRTYTDTQYF
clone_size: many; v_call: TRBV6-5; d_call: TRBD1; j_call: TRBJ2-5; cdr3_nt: TGTGCCAGCAGTACGGACAGGGGGCGAGAGACCCAGTACTTC; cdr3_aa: CASSTDRGRETQYF
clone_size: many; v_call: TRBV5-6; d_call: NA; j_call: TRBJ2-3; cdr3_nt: TGTGCCAGCAGTCCAGGGATTACTCCCACATATACGCAGTATTTT; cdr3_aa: CASSPGITPTYTQYF
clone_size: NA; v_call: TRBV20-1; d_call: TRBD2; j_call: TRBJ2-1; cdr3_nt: TGCAGTGCTAGTCCTAGCGGGGGTTCCCTCTGCAATGAGCAGTTCTTC; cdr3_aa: CSASPSGGSLCNEQFF
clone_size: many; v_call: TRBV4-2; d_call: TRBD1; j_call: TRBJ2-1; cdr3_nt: TGTGCCAGCAGCCAAATCCGGGACAGCCCCTACAATGAGCAGTTCTTC; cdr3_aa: CASSQIRDSPYNEQFF
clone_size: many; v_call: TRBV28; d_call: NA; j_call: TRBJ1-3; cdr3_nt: TGTGCCAGCAGTCCCTACGCCCCGCTCTCTGGAAACACCATATATTTT; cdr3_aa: CASSPYAPLSGNTIYF
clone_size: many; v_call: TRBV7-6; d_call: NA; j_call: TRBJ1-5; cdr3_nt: TGTGCCAGCAGTCCGCTATATAGCAATCAGCCCCAGCATTTT; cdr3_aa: CASSPLYSNQPQHF
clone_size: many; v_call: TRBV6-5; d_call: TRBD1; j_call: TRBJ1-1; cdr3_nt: TGTGCCAGCACCCAACAGGGGGGGACCACTGAAGCTTTCTTT; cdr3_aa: CASTQQGGTTEAFF
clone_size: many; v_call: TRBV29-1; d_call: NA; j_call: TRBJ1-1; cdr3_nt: TGCAGCGTTTTGCCAGGGCCCAAGACGGAAGCTTTCTTT; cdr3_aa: CSVLPGPKTEAFF
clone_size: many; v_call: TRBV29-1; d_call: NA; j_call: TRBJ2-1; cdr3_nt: TGCAGCGTTGAGAAGGAGTATAATGAGCAGTTCTTC; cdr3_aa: CSVEKEYNEQFF
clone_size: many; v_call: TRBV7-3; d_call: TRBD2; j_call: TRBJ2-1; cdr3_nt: TGTGCCAGCAGTACTAGCGGGGGGTACAATGAGCAGTTCTTC; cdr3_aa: CASSTSGGYNEQFF
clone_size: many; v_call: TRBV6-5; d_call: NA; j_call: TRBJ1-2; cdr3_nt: TGTGCCAGCAGTTATTGGGGTGGCTATGGCTACACCTTC; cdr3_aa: CASSYWGGYGYTF
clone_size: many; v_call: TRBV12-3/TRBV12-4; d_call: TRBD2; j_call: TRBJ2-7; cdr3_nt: TGTGCCAGCAGTTTACTAGCGGGAGGGTACGAGCAGTACTTC; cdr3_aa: CASSLLAGGYEQYF
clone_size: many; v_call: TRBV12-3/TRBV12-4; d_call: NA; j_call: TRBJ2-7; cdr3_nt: TGTGCCAGCAGAGGGACTGCACGAACCTACGAGCAGTACTTC; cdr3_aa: CASRGTARTYEQYF
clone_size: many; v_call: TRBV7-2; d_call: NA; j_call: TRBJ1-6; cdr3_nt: TGTGCCAGCAGCTTACCGGGCCGCCAGAATTCACCCCTCCACTTT; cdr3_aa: CASSLPGRQNSPLHF
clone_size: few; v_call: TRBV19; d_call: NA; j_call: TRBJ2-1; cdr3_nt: TGTGCCAGTAAGAACCGGGGGTTGTACAATGAGCAGTTCTTC; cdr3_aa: CASKNRGLYNEQFF
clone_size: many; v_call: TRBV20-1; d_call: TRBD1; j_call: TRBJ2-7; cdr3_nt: TGCAGTGCCCATGACAGGGATTACGAGCAGTACTTC; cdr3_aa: CSAHDRDYEQYF
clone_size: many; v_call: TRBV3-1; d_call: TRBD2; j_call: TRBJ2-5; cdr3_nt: TGTGCCAGCAGCCAAGGGGGGAGGGTTGAGACCCAGTACTTC; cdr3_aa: CASSQGGRVETQYF
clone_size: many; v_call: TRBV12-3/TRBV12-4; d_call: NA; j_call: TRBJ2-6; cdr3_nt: TGTGCCAGCAGTTTATACAGCTTTTCCTCTGGGGCCAACGTCCTGACTTTC; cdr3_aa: CASSLYSFSSGANVLTF
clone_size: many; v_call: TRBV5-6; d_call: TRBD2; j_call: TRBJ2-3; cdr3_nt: TGTGCCAGCAGCTCCCGGACTAGCGGGAACACAGATACGCAGTATTTT; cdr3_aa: CASSSRTSGNTDTQYF
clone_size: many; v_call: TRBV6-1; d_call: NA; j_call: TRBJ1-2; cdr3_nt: TGTGCCAGCAGTGAAGCGCAGGGGCATTATAACTATGGCTACACCTTC; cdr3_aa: CASSEAQGHYNYGYTF
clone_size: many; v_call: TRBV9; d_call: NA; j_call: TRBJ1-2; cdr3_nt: TGTGCCAGCAGCGTAGGTCTTGAGACTAACTATGGCTACACCTTC; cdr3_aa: CASSVGLETNYGYTF
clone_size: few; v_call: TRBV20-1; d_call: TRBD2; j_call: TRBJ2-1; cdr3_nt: TGCAGTGCTAAGACTAGCGGGAGAAAGAGCTCCTACAATGAGCAGTTCTTC; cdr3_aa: CSAKTSGRKSSYNEQFF
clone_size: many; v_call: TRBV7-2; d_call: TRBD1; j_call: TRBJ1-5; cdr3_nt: TGTGCCAGCAGCTCGCAACAGGGGAGAAATCAGCCCCAGCATTTT; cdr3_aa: CASSSQQGRNQPQHF
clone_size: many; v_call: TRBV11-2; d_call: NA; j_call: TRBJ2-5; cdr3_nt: TGTGCCAGCAGCGCGCGGGAGACCCAGTACTTC; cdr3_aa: CASSARETQYF
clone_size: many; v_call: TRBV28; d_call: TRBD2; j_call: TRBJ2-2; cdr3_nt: TGTGCCAGCAGCCCTTCTGGGGCGGGAGACACCGGGGAGCTGTTTTTT; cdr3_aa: CASSPSGAGDTGELFF
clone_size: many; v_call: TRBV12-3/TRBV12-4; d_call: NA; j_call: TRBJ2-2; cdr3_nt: TGTGCCAGCAGTCGGGATTTATTAACGAACACCGGGGAGCTGTTTTTT; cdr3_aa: CASSRDLLTNTGELFF
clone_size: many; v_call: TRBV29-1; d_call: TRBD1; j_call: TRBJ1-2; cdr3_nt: TGCAGCGTTGTGGGGACAGGGGCCAACTATGGCTACACCTTC; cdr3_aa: CSVVGTGANYGYTF
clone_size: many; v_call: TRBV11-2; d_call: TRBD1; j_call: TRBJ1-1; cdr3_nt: TGTGCCAGCAGCTTCAGTGTTGGGACAGGGATCACTGAAGCTTTCTTT; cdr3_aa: CASSFSVGTGITEAFF
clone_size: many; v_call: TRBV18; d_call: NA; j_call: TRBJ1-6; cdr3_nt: TGTGCCAGCTCTCGGGGGACTGGTTGGAATAATAATTCACCCCTCCACTTT; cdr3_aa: CASSRGTGWNNNSPLHF
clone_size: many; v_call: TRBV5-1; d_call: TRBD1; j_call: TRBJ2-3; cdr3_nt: TGCGCCAGCAGTTTGACAGGGAGCGACGCAGATACGCAGTATTTT; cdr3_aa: CASSLTGSDADTQYF
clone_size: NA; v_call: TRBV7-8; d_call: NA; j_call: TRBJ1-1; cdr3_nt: TGTGCCAGCAGCCCGCAACTGGGACAGAACACTGAAGCTTTCTTT; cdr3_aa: CASSPQLGQNTEAFF
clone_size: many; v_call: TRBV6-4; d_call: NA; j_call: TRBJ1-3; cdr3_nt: TGTGCCAGCACCCATCCTGGAAACACCATATATTTT; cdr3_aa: CASTHPGNTIYF
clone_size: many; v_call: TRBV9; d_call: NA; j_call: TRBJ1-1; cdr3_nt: TGTGCCAGCAGCCTGGTGGTGTCGAACACTGAAGCTTTCTTT; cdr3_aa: CASSLVVSNTEAFF
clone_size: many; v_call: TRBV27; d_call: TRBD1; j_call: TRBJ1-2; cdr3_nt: TGTGCCAGCAGTTGGAGGGGGCACGGCTACACCTTC; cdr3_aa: CASSWRGHGYTF
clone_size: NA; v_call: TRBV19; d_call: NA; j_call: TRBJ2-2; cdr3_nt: TGTGCCAGTACTTCCCGGTTCGCGAACACCGGGGAGCTGTTTTTT; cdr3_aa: CASTSRFANTGELFF
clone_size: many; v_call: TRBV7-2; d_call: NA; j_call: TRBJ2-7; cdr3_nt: TGTGCCAGCAGCTTAAGGGGTTGGGGCGAGCAGTACTTC; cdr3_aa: CASSLRGWGEQYF
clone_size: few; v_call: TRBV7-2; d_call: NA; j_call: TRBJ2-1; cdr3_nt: TGTGCCAGCGCCCCGGACCCCCGCCAGGGTGAGCAGTTCTTC; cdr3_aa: CASAPDPRQGEQFF
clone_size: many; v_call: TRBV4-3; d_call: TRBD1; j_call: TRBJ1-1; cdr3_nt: TGCGCCAGCAGCCCGGGACAGGAATCTGAAGCTTTCTTT; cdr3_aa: CASSPGQESEAFF
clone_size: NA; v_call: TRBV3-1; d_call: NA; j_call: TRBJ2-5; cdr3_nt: TGTGCCAGCGAAGCGAACCAAGAGACCCAGTACTTC; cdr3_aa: CASEANQETQYF
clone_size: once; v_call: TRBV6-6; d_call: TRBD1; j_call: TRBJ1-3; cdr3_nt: TGTGCCAGCAGTTACGACAGGGGGGGTGGAAACACCATATATTTT; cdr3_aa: CASSYDRGGGNTIYF
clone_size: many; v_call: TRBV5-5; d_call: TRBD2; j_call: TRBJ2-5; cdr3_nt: TGTGCCAGCAGCTATGCCCTAGCGGGGGGGCGGGAGACCCAGTACTTC; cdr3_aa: CASSYALAGGRETQYF
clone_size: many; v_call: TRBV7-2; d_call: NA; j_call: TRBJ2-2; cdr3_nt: TGTGCCAGCAGCTTAGGAGGGGGGAACACCGGGGAGCTGTTTTTT; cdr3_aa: CASSLGGGNTGELFF
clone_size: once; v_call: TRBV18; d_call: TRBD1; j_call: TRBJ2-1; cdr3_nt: TGTGCCAGCTCACCGGGGACAGGTGGTTATGGGCAGTTCTTC; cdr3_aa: CASSPGTGGYGQFF
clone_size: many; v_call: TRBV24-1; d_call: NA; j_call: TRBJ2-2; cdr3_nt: TGTGCCACCAAGGTTCCCGGGGATTACCCCGGGGAGCTGTTTTTT; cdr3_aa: CATKVPGDYPGELFF
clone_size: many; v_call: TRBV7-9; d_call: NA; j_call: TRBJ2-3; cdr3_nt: TGTGCCAGCGAACGGGATACGCAGTATTTT; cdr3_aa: CASERDTQYF
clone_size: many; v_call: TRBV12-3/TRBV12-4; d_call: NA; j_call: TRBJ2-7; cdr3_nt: TGTGCCAGCAGTCGGGTCTGGGGCCACGAGCAGTACTTC; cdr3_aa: CASSRVWGHEQYF
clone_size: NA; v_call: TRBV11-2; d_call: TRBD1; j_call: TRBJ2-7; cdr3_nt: TGTGCCAGCAGCTTAGATCCGACAGGGAAATCCTACGAGCAGTACTTC; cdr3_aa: CASSLDPTGKSYEQYF
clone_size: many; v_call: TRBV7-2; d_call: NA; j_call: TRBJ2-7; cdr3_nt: TGTGCCAGCAGCTTAGTAGATTTGGGCACGACCTACGAGCAGTACTTC; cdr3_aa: CASSLVDLGTTYEQYF
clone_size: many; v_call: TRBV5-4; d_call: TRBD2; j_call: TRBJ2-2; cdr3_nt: TGTGCCAGCAGCTTCGGCCAGCGGGGGGGCACCGGGGAGCTGTTTTTT; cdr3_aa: CASSFGQRGGTGELFF
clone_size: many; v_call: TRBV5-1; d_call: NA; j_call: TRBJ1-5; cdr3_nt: TGCGCCAGCAGTCCGGCAGGCCTCAATCAGCCCCAGCATTTT; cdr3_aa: CASSPAGLNQPQHF
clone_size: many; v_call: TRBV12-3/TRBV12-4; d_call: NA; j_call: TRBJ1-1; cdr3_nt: TGTGCCAGCAGTTTCCGACAGTCCGTCGAAGCTTTCTTT; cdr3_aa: CASSFRQSVEAFF
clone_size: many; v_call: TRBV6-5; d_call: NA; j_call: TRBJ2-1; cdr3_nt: TGTGCCAGCAGTTCGACAGGGACTAATGAGCAGTTCTTC; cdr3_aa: CASSSTGTNEQFF
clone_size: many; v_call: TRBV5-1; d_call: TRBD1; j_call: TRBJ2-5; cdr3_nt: TGCGCCAGCACGGGGATGGGGCAGGGGGCCTTCCAAGAGACCCAGTACTTC; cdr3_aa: CASTGMGQGAFQETQYF
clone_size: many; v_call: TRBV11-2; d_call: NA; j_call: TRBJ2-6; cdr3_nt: TGTGCCAGCAGCCTAGTACAAGGGGGATACTCTGGGGCCAACGTCCTGACTTTC; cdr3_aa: CASSLVQGGYSGANVLTF
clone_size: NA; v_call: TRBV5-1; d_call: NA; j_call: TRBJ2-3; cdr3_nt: TGCGCCAGCAGCGCTAAATGGAGGACAGATACGCAGTATTTT; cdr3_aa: CASSAKWRTDTQYF
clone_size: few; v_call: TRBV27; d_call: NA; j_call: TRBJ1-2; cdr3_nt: TGTGCCAGCAGTCCCAGGGTTAATGGGGGCTACACCTTC; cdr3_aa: CASSPRVNGGYTF
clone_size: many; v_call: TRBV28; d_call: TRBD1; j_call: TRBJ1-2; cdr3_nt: TGTGCCACACCTGGGACAGGAAGCTATGGCTACACCTTC; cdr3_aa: CATPGTGSYGYTF
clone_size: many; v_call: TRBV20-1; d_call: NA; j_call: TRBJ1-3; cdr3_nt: TGCAGTGCTAACCCTTTGCCCTCTGGAAACACCATATATTTT; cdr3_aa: CSANPLPSGNTIYF